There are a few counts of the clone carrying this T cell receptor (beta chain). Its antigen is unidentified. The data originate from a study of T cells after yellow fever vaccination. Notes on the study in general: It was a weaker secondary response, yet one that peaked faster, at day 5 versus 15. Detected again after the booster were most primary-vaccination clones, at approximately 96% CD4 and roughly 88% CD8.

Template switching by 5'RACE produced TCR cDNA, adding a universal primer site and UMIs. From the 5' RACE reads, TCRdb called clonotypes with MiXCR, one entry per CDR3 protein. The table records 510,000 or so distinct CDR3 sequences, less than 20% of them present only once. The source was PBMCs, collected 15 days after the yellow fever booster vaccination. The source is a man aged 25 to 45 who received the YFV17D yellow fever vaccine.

CDR3 residues: CASSFLGREVGNEQFF. Written as DNA, the CDR3 is TGTGCCAGCAGCTTCTTAGGGCGGGAGGTAGGAAATGAGCAGTTCTTC. This chain uses TRBV7-2 with TRBJ2-1, with 8 bases aligning to TRBD2. V gave up 3 bases and J gave up 7 bases; unmatched junction bases: 11. Germline V gene lookup returns CDR1 SGHTA and CDR2 FQGNSA. CDR3 size: 16 residues.